These 28 T cell receptor beta chains were sequenced from one sample in a study of molecular identifiers for immune sequencing clone quantification. One entry per CDR3 protein results from TCRdb running MiXCR on the PCR reads. The sample consists of about 640,000 distinct CDR3 sequences, 15% to 20% of them appearing once. The specimen was naive CD8+ T cells from blood, with Jurkat cell RNA spiked in. The subset here: FACS-sorted CD8+CD4-CCR7+CD45RA+ naive T cells. Receptors were obtained from a human donor in good health. Some libraries in this study had Jurkat cell RNA spiked in.

This clonotype was seen at least ten times. The rearrangement joins TRBV20-1 to TRBJ1-5, with D perhaps TRBD1 (5 bases). The V gene's germline CDR1 is DFQATT and CDR2 SNEGSKA (reference sequence). V lost 0 bases, J lost 9 bases, and 21 bases lay in between. The CDR3 runs to 16 residues. CDR3 sequence reads: CSARELGGGPLGPQHF. As DNA, the CDR3 is TGCAGTGCTAGAGAACTAGGCGGGGGTCCGCTAGGGCCCCAGCATTTT.

The sample holds a few counts of this clonotype. A single base separates this from a much larger clone, so it may be a read error. The chain employs TRBV7-2 and TRBJ2-5; no clear D. The CDR3 has 12 residues. Germline CDR1 and CDR2: SGHTA and FQGNSA. This CDR3 reads CASSPLTETRYF. The CDR3 nucleotides read TGTGCCAGCAGCCCACTAACGGAGACCCGGTACTTC.

This clonotype was detected ten times or more. The rearrangement links TRBV2 to TRBJ2-3; the D is unclear. The V and J ends lost 5 bases and 2 bases respectively, with 17 bases between them. The CDR3 is 16 residues long. Germline lookup yields CDR1 SNHLY and CDR2 FYNNEI. CDR3: CASSYYGRPATDTQYF. The CDR3, as DNA: TGTGCCAGCAGTTACTACGGCAGGCCAGCCACAGATACGCAGTATTTT.

This clonotype was detected only a few times. This sequence joins TRBV6-2 or TRBV6-3 and TRBJ2-3; 7 nucleotides align to TRBD2. Trimming at V came to 2 bases and at J to 1 base, leaving 12 bases not matched to a gene. In germline, CDR1 is MNHEY, CDR2 SVGEGT. The CDR3 totals 18 residues. The CDR3: CASSYRRVTSRGTDTQYF. CDR3 nucleotide sequence: TGTGCCAGCAGTTACAGGAGGGTGACTAGCAGAGGCACAGATACGCAGTATTTT.

This clonotype was detected only once. A read error may explain this, as a much larger clone is one base away. The V gene is TRBV5-1, the J gene TRBJ1-1; 11 bases fit TRBD1. This CDR3 is built from 13 residues. Germline V lookup: CDR1 SGHRS, CDR2 YFSETQ. CDR3 in amino acids: CACSLGTGGEAFF. The CDR3 coding sequence is TGCGCCTGCAGCTTGGGGACAGGGGGGGAAGCTTTCTTT.

There are many counts of this clonotype. J is TRBJ2-6 and V is TRBV20-1; D is possibly TRBD1 (5 bases). The CDR3 contains 16 residues. Germline CDR1 is DFQATT and CDR2 is SNEGSKA (reference sequence). V lost 0 bases, J lost 2 bases, and 11 bases lay in between. DNA for the CDR3: TGCAGTGCTAGAGACACCAGGGAAACTGGGGCCAACGTCCTGACTTTC. This codes for CSARDTRETGANVLTF.

This clonotype occurred many times. CDR3 DNA sequence: TGCAGTGCTAGAGCCCCCCGAGGCAGCCAAACCTACGAGCAGTACTTC. Protein product: CSARAPRGSQTYEQYF. The chain couples TRBV20-1 to TRBJ2-7, with D unclear. The length of the CDR3 is 16 residues. Germline V CDR1 and CDR2: DFQATT, SNEGSKA (reference sequence). Trimming took off 1 base at V and 2 bases at J, with 18 bases between the two ends.

This clonotype was counted at least ten times. The genes are TRBV20-1 and TRBJ2-5; D possibly corresponds to TRBD2 (6 bases). Germline CDR1 is DFQATT and CDR2 is SNEGSKA (reference sequence). The ends were cut back, 2 bases at V and 3 bases at J, with 10 bases in the middle. The CDR3 loop spans 13 amino acids. CDR3 coding DNA: TGCAGTGCTAGACGACTAGGGGAAGAGACCCAGTACTTC. Its translation: CSARRLGEETQYF.

About this clonotype itself: This may come from a read error, since a much larger clone is one base off. J is TRBJ2-7 and V is TRBV5-1, with TRBD1 matching over 10 bases. The CDR3 covers 15 residues. CDR1 and CDR2 from the germline V gene are SGHRS and YFSETQ. The CDR3 DNA follows: TGCGCCAGCAGCTTGGAGGACAGGGGGTACTACGGGCAGTACTTC. It encodes CASSLEDRGYYGQYF.

The chain combines TRBV11-2 with TRBJ2-5; TRBD2 is a possible D gene (7 bases). V lost 4 bases and J 2 bases, leaving 14 bases between the germline ends. From germline, CDR1 is SGHAT and CDR2 FQNNGV. The CDR3 is 15 amino acids. CDR3 protein: CASSWRGRVQETQYF. CDR3 bases: TGTGCCAGCAGCTGGCGGGGGCGAGTTCAAGAGACCCAGTACTTC.

This clonotype was counted ten times or more. For the CDR3, the DNA is TGTGCCAGCAGTTACTTGGGGGGAGGCCAAGAGACCCAGTACTTC. Its translation: CASSYLGGGQETQYF. The rearrangement joins TRBV6-6 to TRBJ2-5, with D maybe TRBD2 (6 bases). Germline V lookup: CDR1 MNHNY, CDR2 SVGAGI (reference sequence). The V gene lost 1 base and the J gene lost 1 base, with 10 bases spanning the gap. This CDR3 is 15 amino acids long.

With respect to this clonotype: A much larger clone differs from this one at a single base, so this may be a read error. The rearrangement joins TRBV4-3 to TRBJ1-5; unclear D gene. V lost 1 base and J lost 0, with 10 bases in between. The CDR3 extends over 16 amino acids. CDR1 and CDR2 (germline): LGHNA, YSLEER. The CDR3 spells CASSQGSANSNQPQHF. The CDR3 nucleotides are TGCGCCAGCAGCCAAGGTTCGGCGAATAGCAATCAGCCCCAGCATTTT.

This clonotype was seen many times. The chain has TRBV7-8 and TRBJ1-5; TRBD1 matches at 9 bases. Germline CDR1 is SGHVS and CDR2 is FQNEAQ. V lost 6 bases and J lost 3; bases outside the gene matches: 18. The CDR3 length is 19 residues. The CDR3 reads CASRGLRGQGPLPNQPQHF. CDR3 nucleotides: TGTGCCAGCAGGGGTCTACGGGGACAGGGTCCTTTACCCAATCAGCCCCAGCATTTT.

The chain recombines TRBV19 with TRBJ2-6; D remains unclear. The CDR3 consists of 16 residues. Germline values: CDR1 LNHDA, CDR2 SQIVND (reference sequence). V was cut by 0 bases and J by 2 bases, with 8 bases left in between. CDR3 sequence reads: CASSIDRIAGANVLTF. The CDR3 bases are TGTGCCAGTAGTATAGATAGAATAGCTGGGGCCAACGTCCTGACTTTC.

Notes on this clonotype: This CDR3 fails to terminate in the conserved phenylalanine or tryptophan, so it likely reflects a read error. This chain links TRBV7-9 with TRBJ2-3, with 9 bases that match TRBD2. V trimming: 5 bases; J trimming: 3 bases; junction bases outside the gene matches: 12. CDR3 length equals 17 residues. Germline V gene lookup returns CDR1 SEHNR and CDR2 FQNEAQ (reference sequence). The CDR3 is CASSHHRGLADTDTQYL. As DNA, the CDR3 is TGTGCCAGCAGCCACCACCGGGGACTAGCCGATACAGATACGCAGTATCTT.

This clonotype occurred many times. The chain employs TRBV6-5 and TRBJ1-1; D gene uncertain. Trimming removed 6 bases at V and 6 bases at J, with 17 bases between. This CDR3 has 14 amino acids. Germline values: CDR1 MNHEY, CDR2 SVGAGI. As DNA, the CDR3 is TGTGCCAGCAGACCGGCCCCAATCTGGGCTGAAGCTTTCTTT. Its protein is CASRPAPIWAEAFF.

This clonotype turned up a few times. The chain uses TRBV29-1 and TRBJ2-7, with unresolved D. The CDR3 has 16 amino acids. V gave up 1 base and J gave up 3 bases, with 19 bases separating them. The germline V gene has CDR1 SQVTM and CDR2 ANQGSEA. The CDR3 bases are TGCAGCGTTGAAGGGGGTGAAACCGGCGTCGGCTACGAGCAGTACTTC. It encodes CSVEGGETGVGYEQYF.

This clonotype has a count of ten or more. This chain links TRBV4-1 with TRBJ1-4; no reliable D call. The V and J ends lost 6 bases and 11 bases respectively, with 13 bases between them. This CDR3 has 12 amino acids. Germline-derived CDR1 and CDR2 are MGHRA and YSYEKL. CDR3 nucleotide sequence: TGCGCCAGCAGTCCAGGACGGGAGAAACTGTTTTTT. As protein: CASSPGREKLFF.

In the case of this clonotype: Mismatch with germline at one junction end may stem from a read error. This chain connects TRBV27 to TRBJ1-5; D perhaps matches TRBD1 (5 bases). CDR1 and CDR2 from the germline V gene are MNHEY and SMNVEV (reference sequence). This CDR3 is built from 14 residues. The CDR3, as DNA: TGTGCCTGCAGCCCTGACAGCAACAATCAGCCCCAGCATTTT. Its translation is CACSPDSNNQPQHF.

This clonotype has only one observation. Given a much more abundant clone one base away, this may be a read error. The chain has TRBV27 and TRBJ2-7, with D possibly being TRBD1 (5 bases). The CDR3 sequence is 13 residues long. V dropped 5 bases and J dropped 6 bases, with 14 bases sitting between them. Germline CDR1 MNHEY, CDR2 SMNVEV (reference sequence). The CDR3 sequence: CASSARQHCEQYF. CDR3 nucleotide sequence: TGTGCCAGCAGTGCCCGACAGCACTGCGAGCAGTACTTC.

This clonotype has at least ten counts. The V call is TRBV20-1, the J call TRBJ2-3; D is undetermined. Trimming cost V 0 bases and J 4 bases, with 5 bases left between them. Per germline, CDR1 DFQATT and CDR2 SNEGSKA (reference sequence). The CDR3 sequence is 12 residues long. The CDR3 bases are TGCAGTGCTAGAGACTGGCCAGATACGCAGTATTTT. Translating gives CSARDWPDTQYF.

Turning to this clonotype: This may come from a read error, since a much larger clone is one base off. The chain employs TRBV18 and TRBJ1-1; D might be TRBD1 (6 bases). V shed 3 bases and J shed 4 bases, with 15 bases lying between them. This CDR3 is built from 15 residues. Looked up from germline, CDR1 is KGHSH and CDR2 is LQKENI. CDR3: CASSPVGGPGTEAFF. The CDR3 DNA is TGTGCCAGCTCACCGGTCGGGGGGCCGGGCACTGAAGCTTTCTTT.

This clonotype was seen repeatedly, ten times or more. CDR3 sequence reads: CASSYRADGAKNIQYF. CDR3 nucleotides: TGTGCCAGCAGTTACCGGGCAGATGGGGCCAAAAACATTCAGTACTTC. V gene TRBV6-2 or TRBV6-3 combines with J gene TRBJ2-4; no clear D. Trimming took 2 bases from V and 1 from J, leaving 12 bases between them. The length of the CDR3 is 16 residues. Germline V gene data show CDR1 as MNHEY and CDR2 as SVGEGT.

In this sample, this clonotype turned up many times. J is TRBJ1-5 and V is TRBV12-3 or TRBV12-4; 7 nucleotides agree with TRBD1. The CDR3 is made up of 14 amino acids. After removal of 10 bases from V and 4 bases from J, the junction contained 10 bases not matched to a gene. CDR3 sequence reads: CATNSGGGNQPQHF. In DNA, the CDR3 is TGTGCCACAAACTCAGGGGGGGGAAATCAGCCCCAGCATTTT.

With regard to this clonotype: A much larger clone differs from this one at a single base, so this may be a read error. The V gene is TRBV7-9, the J gene TRBJ2-3, with 8 bases identical to TRBD2. The CDR3 contains 16 residues. In germline, CDR1 is SEHNR, CDR2 FQNEAQ (reference sequence). V was clipped by 5 bases and J by 4 bases; unmatched bases: 11. The CDR3 DNA reads as TGTGCCAGCAGCCCGAATTTAGCGGGGAGCGCAGATACGCAGTATTTT. Encoded protein: CASSPNLAGSADTQYF.

The chain couples TRBV7-6 to TRBJ2-1; TRBD2 agrees at 9 bases. The CDR3 loop spans 16 amino acids. The J segment lost 6 bases and the V segment lost 2 bases, leaving 8 bases of the junction unmatched. Germline V gene sequence: CDR1 SGHVS, CDR2 FNYEAQ. The CDR3 here is CASSLRREGGLNEQFF. CDR3 nucleotides: TGTGCCAGCAGCTTACGGCGGGAGGGTGGTCTCAATGAGCAGTTCTTC.

As to this clonotype: A read error is possible here, since a much larger clone lies one base away. This chain links TRBV5-6 with TRBJ2-7; 11 nucleotides match TRBD2. This CDR3 has 14 residues. Germline V gives CDR1 SGHDT, CDR2 YYEEEE. CDR3 coding DNA: TGTGTCAGCAGCTTGGGACTAGCGGTCCACGAGCAGTACTTC. As protein: CVSSLGLAVHEQYF. Full variable domain (missing parts from reference TRBV5-6 and TRBJ2-7): DAGVTQSPTHLIKTRGQQVTLRCSPKSGHDTVSWYQQALGQGPQFIFQYYEEEERQRGNFPDRFSGHQFPNYSSELNVNALLLGDSALYLCVSSLGLAVHEQYFGPGTRLTVT.

Remarks on this clonotype: Given a far larger clone just one base away, this is likely a sequencing read error. This chain joins TRBV5-3 and TRBJ1-5, with D maybe TRBD1 (5 bases). TRBV5-3 is identified as an open reading frame with a role that is uncertain. The CDR3 runs to 14 residues. Here the CDR3 DNA reads TGTGCCAGCAGCCTGTGGGGGAGCAATCTGCCCCAGCATTTT. Residues: CASSLWGSNLPQHF.